This T cell receptor beta chain was sequenced during a study of response to subunit inactivated influenza vaccine. General observations from the study: Each seasonal influenza vaccination, the authors suggested, recruits few new T cells.

In this sample, this clonotype turned up a few times. Its cognate antigen is unknown. Germline V CDR1 and CDR2: SNHLY, FYNNEI. V lost 3 bases and J lost 5, with 5 bases in between. The length of the CDR3 is 12 residues. MiXCR, run by TCRdb on the RT-PCR reads, gives a single entry per CDR3 protein. Here the sample spans about 160,000 distinct CDR3 sequences, approximately 12% being singletons. The sample here was CD8+ T cells sorted from PBMCs, taken less than 30 months after vaccination. The rearrangement joins TRBV2 to TRBJ2-1; D gene ambiguous. This sequence was found in a man aged 50 to 69 who received an inactivated influenza vaccine. This CDR3 is CASSDQNNEQFF. Written as DNA, the CDR3 is TGTGCCAGCAGTGACCAGAACAATGAGCAGTTCTTC.